This TCR beta chain was identified during a study of beta chain features in type 1 diabetes. V was clipped by 2 bases and J by 3 bases, with 14 bases between them. Germline V CDR1 and CDR2: MNHNY, SVGAGI (reference sequence). The CDR3 is made up of 15 amino acids. Expressed TCRB transcripts were sequenced, since all the RNA that had been isolated was reverse transcribed. Method: immunoSEQ multiplex PCR; TCRdb's copy keeps in-frame clones and lacks some. The sample consists of 110,000 to 150,000 clones, approximately 10% of them appearing once. This clone came up a few times. The collection from each donor was one heparinised blood draw averaging approximately 110 mL. Using CD45RO/CCR7/CD25/CD127/CD95/CD27, CD4+ naive, central memory, regulatory and stem cell-like memory cells were sorted.

Sequencing input: central memory CD4+ T cells from blood. This receptor was taken from a woman in her thirties or forties in good health. The chain joins TRBV6-6 to TRBJ2-7; D might be TRBD1 (5 bases). This CDR3 reads CASSYDRHPNYEQYF. As DNA, the CDR3 is TGTGCCAGCAGTTACGACAGACACCCTAACTACGAGCAGTACTTC.